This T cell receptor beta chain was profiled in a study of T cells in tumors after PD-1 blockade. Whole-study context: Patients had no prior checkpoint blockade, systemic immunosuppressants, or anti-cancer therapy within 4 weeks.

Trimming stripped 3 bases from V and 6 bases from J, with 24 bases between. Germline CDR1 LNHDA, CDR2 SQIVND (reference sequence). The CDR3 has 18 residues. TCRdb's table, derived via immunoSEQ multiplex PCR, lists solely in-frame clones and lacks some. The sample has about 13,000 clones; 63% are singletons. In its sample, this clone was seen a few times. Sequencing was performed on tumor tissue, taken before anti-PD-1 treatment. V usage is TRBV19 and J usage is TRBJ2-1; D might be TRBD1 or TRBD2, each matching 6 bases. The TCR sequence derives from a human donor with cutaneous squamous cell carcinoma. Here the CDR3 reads CASSIGAKRAGEPNEQFF. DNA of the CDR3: TGTGCCAGTAGTATCGGTGCGAAGCGGGCAGGGGAACCCAATGAGCAGTTCTTC.